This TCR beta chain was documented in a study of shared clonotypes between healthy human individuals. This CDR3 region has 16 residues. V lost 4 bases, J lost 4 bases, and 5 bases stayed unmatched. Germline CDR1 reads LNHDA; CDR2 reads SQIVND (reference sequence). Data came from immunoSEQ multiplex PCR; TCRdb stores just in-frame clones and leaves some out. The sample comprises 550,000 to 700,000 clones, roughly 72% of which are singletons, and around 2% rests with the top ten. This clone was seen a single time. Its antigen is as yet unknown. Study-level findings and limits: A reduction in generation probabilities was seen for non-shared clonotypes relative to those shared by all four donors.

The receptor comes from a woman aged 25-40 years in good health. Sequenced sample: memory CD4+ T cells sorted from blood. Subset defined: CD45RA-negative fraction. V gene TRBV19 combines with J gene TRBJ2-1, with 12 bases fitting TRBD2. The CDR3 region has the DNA TGTGCCAGTAGTAGACGTCTAGCGGGAGGGTACAATGAGCAGTTCTTC. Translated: CASSRRLAGGYNEQFF.